Following are 18 T cell receptor beta chains from one sample sequenced in a study of blood T cell repertoires in COVID-19. Using immunoSEQ multiplex PCR, the repertoire was profiled, and TCRdb retains in-frame clones only, with some absent. The table includes hundreds of thousands of clones, around 81% detected once. The sequencing input was peripheral blood. All receptors come from a woman in her forties or fifties with active or convalescent COVID-19.

This clone occurred a few times. J is TRBJ2-5 and V is TRBV5-6; D is perhaps TRBD2 (6 bases). The germline gives CDR1 SGHDT, CDR2 YYEEEE. The CDR3 is 14 amino acids. The V gene lost 1 base and the J gene lost 2 bases, with 9 bases spanning the gap. Written as DNA, the CDR3 is TGTGCCAGCAGCTTGAGGAGGGGTCAAGAGACCCAGTACTTC. This translates into CASSLRRGQETQYF.

This chain connects TRBV7-8 to TRBJ2-7; possible D gene TRBD1, 5 bases. This CDR3 has 14 residues. Germline lookup yields CDR1 SGHVS and CDR2 FQNEAQ. Trimming removed 1 base at V and 6 bases at J, with 13 bases between. CDR3 nucleotide sequence: TGTGCCAGCAGCTTAGGGTTGAGTACAGGCGAGCAGTACTTC. Its protein product is CASSLGLSTGEQYF. The full variable domain, completed using reference TRBV7-8 and TRBJ2-7, is GAGVSQSPRYKVAKRGQDVALRCDPISGHVSLFWYQQALGQGPEFLTYFQNEAQLDKSGLPSDRFFAERPEGSVSTLKIQRTQQEDSAVYLCASSLGLSTGEQYFGPGTRLTVT.

The V gene is TRBV6-5, the J gene TRBJ2-3, with 7 bases aligning to TRBD2. The trim removed 5 bases at V and 4 bases at J, leaving 9 bases unmatched. There are 15 residues in the CDR3. Per germline, CDR1 MNHEY and CDR2 SVGAGI. The CDR3 is CASSREGGRPDTQYF. The CDR3 DNA reads TGTGCCAGCAGTAGGGAGGGAGGGCGTCCAGATACGCAGTATTTT.

The chain has TRBV19 and TRBJ2-6, with D possibly TRBD1 on 6 matching bases. Germline assignment: CDR1 LNHDA and CDR2 SQIVND (reference sequence). CDR3 size: 17 residues. V lost 2 bases, J lost 0 bases, and 11 bases lay in between. In nucleotides, the CDR3 is TGTGCCAGTAGTATACTGGGACACCCCTCTGGGGCCAACGTCCTGACTTTC. Protein: CASSILGHPSGANVLTF. The full variable domain, rest sourced from reference TRBV19 and TRBJ2-6, is DGGITQSPKYLFRKEGQNVTLSCEQNLNHDAMYWYRQDPGQGLRLIYYSQIVNDFQKGDIAEGYSVSREKKESFPLTVTSAQKNPTAFYLCASSILGHPSGANVLTFGAGSRLTVL.

In its sample, this clone was seen a few times. The J gene is TRBJ2-1, the V gene TRBV9; 7 bases are shared with TRBD1. Germline V lookup: CDR1 SGDLS, CDR2 YYNGEE. This CDR3 is built from 15 residues. V lost 2 bases, J lost 0 bases, and 2 bases stayed unmatched. DNA of the CDR3: TGTGCCAGCAGCGTGACAGGGATCTCCTACAATGAGCAGTTCTTC. This encodes CASSVTGISYNEQFF.

The CDR3 DNA reads as TGTGCCAGCAGCTTAGGCGGCGCCCCATGGGAGCAGTTCTTC. Amino acids: CASSLGGAPWEQFF. The chain has TRBV11-3 and TRBJ2-1; D ambiguous. Looked up from germline, CDR1 is SGHNT and CDR2 is YENEEA. The length of the CDR3 is 14 residues. V gave up 1 base and J gave up 10 bases, with 14 bases separating them.

The chain has TRBV2 and TRBJ2-1; perhaps TRBD1 as D (5 bases). Trimming shortened V by 0 bases and J by 7 bases, and 19 bases separated the two germline ends. Germline values: CDR1 SNHLY, CDR2 FYNNEI. This CDR3 region has 17 residues. CDR3 sequence: CASSEALQGLSGNEQFF. DNA of the CDR3: TGTGCCAGCAGTGAAGCGCTTCAGGGTCTAAGTGGGAATGAGCAGTTCTTC.

This clone was recorded only once. The J gene is TRBJ1-2, the V gene TRBV20-1, with TRBD1 as a possible D gene (6 bases). Germline CDR1 and CDR2: DFQATT and SNEGSKA (reference sequence). The CDR3 is made up of 10 amino acids. V was trimmed by 6 bases and J by 6 bases, leaving 8 bases between them. CDR3 loop: CSARTDGYTF. The CDR3 DNA reads as TGCAGTGCGCGGACAGATGGCTACACCTTC.

The V call is TRBV2, the J call TRBJ2-1, with 9 bases lining up with TRBD2. The trim removed 6 bases at V and 7 bases at J, leaving 4 bases unmatched. Germline-derived CDR1 and CDR2 are SNHLY and FYNNEI. The CDR3 has 13 amino acids. CDR3 DNA: TGTGCCAGCAGGGCGGGAGGGCCGAATGAGCAGTTCTTC. Amino acids: CASRAGGPNEQFF. The full variable domain, in which reference TRBV2 and TRBJ2-1 provide the parts outside the CDR3, is EPEVTQTPSHQVTQMGQEVILRCVPISNHLYFYWYRQILGQKVEFLVSFYNNEISEKSEIFDDQFSVERPDGSNFTLKIRSTKLEDSAMYFCASRAGGPNEQFFGPGTRLTVL.

The genes are TRBV4-1 and TRBJ2-5, with TRBD2 matching over 14 bases. Germline-derived CDR1 and CDR2 are MGHRA and YSYEKL. Trimming cost V 3 bases and J 4 bases; bases outside gene matches: 4. The CDR3 has 16 residues. CDR3 DNA: TGCGCCAGCAGCCAGGCGGGACTAGCGGGAGCAGAGACCCAGTACTTC. This sequence encodes CASSQAGLAGAETQYF.

The V and J genes are TRBV18 and TRBJ2-1; 12 nucleotides line up with TRBD2. Losses at the gene ends were 3 bases for V and 7 bases for J; bases not matched to a gene: 7. From germline, CDR1 is KGHSH and CDR2 LQKENI. The CDR3 runs 16 residues. CDR3 coding DNA: TGTGCCAGCTCACCTCTAGCGGGAGGGGCTGGGAATGAGCAGTTCTTC. Translating gives CASSPLAGGAGNEQFF.

This chain links TRBV3-1 (or the pseudogene TRBV3-2) with TRBJ2-7; TRBD2 is a possible D gene (5 bases). The germline V gene encodes CDR1 LGHDT and CDR2 YNNKEL (reference sequence). Trimming removed 3 bases from V and 2 bases from J, with 14 bases in between. The CDR3 spans 15 residues. The CDR3 DNA follows: TGTGCCAGCAGCCAGTCTGGGCCGGGGACCTACGAGCAGTACTTC. Translated, it gives CASSQSGPGTYEQYF.

The chain links TRBV21-1 to TRBJ1-1; the table gives TRBD1 as D, unverified against the DNA. TRBV21-1 is a documented pseudogene. The CDR3 totals 19 residues. The DNA of the CDR3 is TGTGCCAGCAGCAAAGTCCCCCGGAGGGGGCGTCGGTGGAACACTGAAGCTTTCTTT. This encodes CASSKVPRRGRRWNTEAFF.

This clone was seen ten or more times. J is TRBJ1-2 and V is TRBV6-1, with 11 bases fitting TRBD1. This CDR3 region has 14 residues. With V trimmed by 3 bases and J by 3 bases, 0 bases remained unmatched. Germline V gene lookup returns CDR1 MNHNS and CDR2 SASEGT. The CDR3 loop is CASSEGQGDYGYTF. The CDR3 DNA is TGTGCCAGCAGTGAGGGACAGGGGGACTATGGCTACACCTTC.

The CDR3 region is CASSVVDEGGYTF. CDR3 nucleotide sequence: TGTGCCAGCAGCGTAGTCGATGAGGGCGGCTACACCTTC. The rearrangement links TRBV9 to TRBJ1-2; D uncertain. V dropped 0 bases and J dropped 8 bases, with 11 bases sitting between them. The CDR3 covers 13 residues. Germline V lookup: CDR1 SGDLS, CDR2 YYNGEE.

This chain uses TRBV10-3 with TRBJ2-4; TRBD2 aligns across 8 bases. CDR3 length: 16 residues. The germline V gene has CDR1 ENHRY and CDR2 SYGVKD. V lost 10 bases, J lost 4 bases, and 15 bases stayed unmatched. CDR3 in amino acids: CATGGGERSRKNIQYF. Written as DNA, the CDR3 is TGTGCCACCGGGGGGGGCGAGAGGTCGAGGAAAAACATTCAGTACTTC.

The chain carries TRBV7-9 and TRBJ2-1, with D maybe TRBD1 (5 bases). V was shortened by 1 base and J by 1 base, with 8 bases between the two germline ends. The CDR3 runs 15 residues. The germline CDR1 and CDR2 sequences are SEHNR and FQNEAQ (reference sequence). CDR3 protein: CASSLEGWSYNEQFF. The CDR3 region has the DNA TGTGCCAGCAGCTTAGAGGGGTGGTCCTACAATGAGCAGTTCTTC.

CDR3 protein: CASRSGFGNQPQHF. The CDR3 DNA reads TGTGCCAGCAGGTCGGGGTTCGGCAATCAGCCCCAGCATTTT. The chain links TRBV27 to TRBJ1-5; D gene uncertain. CDR3 length: 14 residues. V lost 6 bases and J 2 bases, leaving 11 bases between the germline ends. Germline V gene sequence: CDR1 MNHEY, CDR2 SMNVEV (reference sequence).